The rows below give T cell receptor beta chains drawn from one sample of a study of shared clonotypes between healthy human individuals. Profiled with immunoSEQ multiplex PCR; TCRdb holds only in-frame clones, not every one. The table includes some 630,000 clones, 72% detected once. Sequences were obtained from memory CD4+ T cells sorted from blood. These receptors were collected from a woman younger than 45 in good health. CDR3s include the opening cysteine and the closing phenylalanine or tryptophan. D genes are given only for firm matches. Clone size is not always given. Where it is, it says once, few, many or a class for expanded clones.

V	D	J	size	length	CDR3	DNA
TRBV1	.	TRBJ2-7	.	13	CTSSQDHTYEQYF	TGCACCAGCAGCCAAGACCACACCTACGAGCAGTACTTC
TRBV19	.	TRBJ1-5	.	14	CASNGGFGNQPQHF	TGTGCCAGTAACGGGGGCTTTGGCAATCAGCCCCAGCATTTT
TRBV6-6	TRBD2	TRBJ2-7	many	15	CASRRGTSGSYEQYF	TGTGCCAGCAGACGTGGGACTAGCGGAAGCTACGAGCAGTACTTC
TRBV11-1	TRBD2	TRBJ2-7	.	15	CASSWTSGTGYEQYF	TGTGCCAGCAGCTGGACCAGCGGGACGGGTTACGAGCAGTACTTC
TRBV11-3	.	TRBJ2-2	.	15	CASSLGGQSAGELFF	TGTGCCAGCAGCTTAGGTGGTCAATCGGCCGGGGAGCTGTTTTTT
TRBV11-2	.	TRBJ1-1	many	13	CASSSQGDTEAFF	TGTGCCAGCAGCTCCCAGGGAGATACTGAAGCTTTCTTT
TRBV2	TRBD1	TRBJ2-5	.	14	CASTGTGVVETQYF	TGTGCCAGCACCGGGACAGGAGTGGTGGAGACCCAGTACTTC
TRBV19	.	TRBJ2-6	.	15	CASRDARAGANVLTF	TGTGCCAGTAGGGACGCGCGGGCTGGGGCCAACGTCCTGACTTTC
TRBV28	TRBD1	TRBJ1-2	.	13	CASNYRGGRGYTF	TGTGCCAGCAACTACAGGGGAGGACGTGGCTACACCTTC
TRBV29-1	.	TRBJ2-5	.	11	CSVVRQETQYF	TGCAGCGTTGTTAGGCAAGAGACCCAGTACTTC
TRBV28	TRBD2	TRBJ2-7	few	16	CASSLFRTSGRAQQYF	TGTGCCAGCAGTTTATTTCGGACTAGCGGGAGGGCCCAGCAGTACTTC
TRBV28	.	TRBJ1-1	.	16	CASSLRLAIMGTEAFF	TGTGCCAGCAGTTTAAGGTTAGCCATCATGGGCACTGAAGCTTTCTTT
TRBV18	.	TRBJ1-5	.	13	CASSPTGWSPQHF	TGTGCCAGCTCACCAACAGGGTGGTCGCCCCAGCATTTT
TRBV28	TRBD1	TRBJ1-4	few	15	CAIKSNPGTGEKLFF	TGTGCCATCAAGTCCAATCCCGGGACAGGGGAAAAACTGTTTTTT
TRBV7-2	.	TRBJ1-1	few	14	CASSLDRTFTEAFF	TGTGCCAGCAGCTTGGACAGAACCTTCACTGAAGCTTTCTTT
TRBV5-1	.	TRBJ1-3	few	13	CASSFDTGNTIYF	TGCGCCAGCAGCTTCGACACCGGAAACACCATATATTTT
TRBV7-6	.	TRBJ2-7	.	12	CASSLAGHEQYF	TGTGCCAGCAGCTTAGCAGGCCACGAGCAGTACTTC
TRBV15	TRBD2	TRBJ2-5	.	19	CATSRAGRTSGRYQETQYF	TGTGCCACCAGCAGAGCCGGACGGACTAGCGGGAGGTACCAAGAGACCCAGTACTTC
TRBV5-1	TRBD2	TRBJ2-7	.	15	CASSLTSGSSYEQYF	TGCGCCAGCAGCTTGACTAGCGGAAGCTCCTACGAGCAGTACTTC
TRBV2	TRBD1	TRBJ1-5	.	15	CASRGDRGGNQPQHF	TGTGCCAGCAGAGGGGACAGGGGGGGGAATCAGCCCCAGCATTTT
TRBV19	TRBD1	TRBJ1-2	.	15	CASSTPDRGHYGYTF	TGTGCCAGTAGCACCCCGGACAGGGGCCACTATGGCTACACCTTC
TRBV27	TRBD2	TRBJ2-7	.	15	CASRTVAGGAGEQYF	TGTGCCAGCAGGACAGTAGCGGGAGGGGCTGGGGAGCAGTACTTC
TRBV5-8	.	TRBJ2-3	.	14	CASSLEPYTDTQYF	TGTGCCAGCAGCTTGGAACCGTACACAGATACGCAGTATTTT
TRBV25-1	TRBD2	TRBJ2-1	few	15	CASSESVSGSGEQFF	TGTGCCAGCAGTGAATCGGTTAGCGGGAGTGGTGAGCAGTTCTTC
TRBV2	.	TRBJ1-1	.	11	CASSAKVEAFF	TGTGCCAGCAGTGCAAAAGTTGAAGCTTTCTTT
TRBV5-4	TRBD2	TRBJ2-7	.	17	CASSRGLAGEYPYEQYF	TGTGCCAGCAGCCGGGGACTAGCGGGAGAATACCCCTACGAGCAGTACTTC
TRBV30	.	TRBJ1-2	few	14	CAWSGRWTNYGYTF	TGTGCCTGGAGTGGGCGTTGGACTAACTATGGCTACACCTTC
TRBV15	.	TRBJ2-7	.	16	CATSRDYYPVSYEQYF	TGTGCCACCAGCAGAGATTACTATCCAGTCTCCTACGAGCAGTACTTC
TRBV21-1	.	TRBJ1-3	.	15	CASSKDPPLWDTIYF	TGTGCCAGCAGCAAAGACCCCCCCCTATGGGACACCATATATTTT
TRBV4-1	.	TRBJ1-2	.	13	CASSLGTSRGYTF	TGCGCCAGCAGCCTCGGGACCAGTCGGGGCTACACCTTC
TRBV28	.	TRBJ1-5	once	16	CASSLWSGEYSQPQHF	TGTGCCAGCAGTTTATGGTCAGGGGAGTACAGTCAGCCCCAGCATTTT
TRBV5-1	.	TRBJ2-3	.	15	CASSSTGVSRDTQYF	TGCGCCAGCAGCTCTACGGGAGTATCGAGAGATACGCAGTATTTT
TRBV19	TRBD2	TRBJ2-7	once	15	CASSPGTTLDYEQYF	TGTGCCAGTAGTCCCGGGACTACGCTGGACTACGAGCAGTACTTC